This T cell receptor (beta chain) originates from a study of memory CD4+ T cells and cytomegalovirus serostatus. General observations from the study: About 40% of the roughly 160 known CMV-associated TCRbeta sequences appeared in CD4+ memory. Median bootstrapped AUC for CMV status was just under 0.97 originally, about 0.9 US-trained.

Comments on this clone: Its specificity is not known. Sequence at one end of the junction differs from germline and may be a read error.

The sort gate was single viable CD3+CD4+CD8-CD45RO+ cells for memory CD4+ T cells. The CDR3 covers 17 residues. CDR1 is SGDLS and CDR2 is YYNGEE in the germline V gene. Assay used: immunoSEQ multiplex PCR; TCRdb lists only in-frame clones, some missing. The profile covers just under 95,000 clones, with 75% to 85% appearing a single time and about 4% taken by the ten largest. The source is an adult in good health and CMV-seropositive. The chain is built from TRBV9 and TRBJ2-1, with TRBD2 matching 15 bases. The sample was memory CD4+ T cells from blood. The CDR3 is CASSVEGGTSGRPQGVF. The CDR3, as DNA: TGTGCCAGCAGCGTAGAGGGGGGGACTAGCGGGAGGCCGCAAGGGGTCTTC.